The 15 T cell receptor beta chains reported below all come from one sample, sequenced in a study of vaccination and CD4 T cells after COVID-19. An Oncomine TCR Beta short-read assay was used to sequence the DNA from cultured CD4+ T cells. TCRdb re-called the PCR reads through MiXCR, storing one row per CDR3 protein. The sample consists of about 21,000 distinct CDR3 sequences, roughly 46% of them appearing once. Their cognate antigens are unknown. Time point here: late sampling 161 to 241 days after vaccination in three convalescent patients. Documented treatment: approximately 11-day PBMC culture with coronavirus spike peptide pools or control peptides (ViraFEST assay). The specimen was CD4+ T cells from blood, cultured in vitro, collected about 7 months after SARS-CoV-2 vaccination. Every receptor here comes from a human donor who had recovered from COVID-19.

This clonotype came up a few times. The rearrangement links TRBV20-1 to TRBJ2-5; D is possibly TRBD2 (6 bases). Trimming removed 6 bases from V and 2 bases from J, with 16 bases in between. The CDR3 is 14 amino acids. The germline V gene encodes CDR1 DFQATT and CDR2 SNEGSKA (reference sequence). This CDR3 is CSAQSWGVQETQYF. The CDR3 DNA is TGCAGTGCCCAGAGCTGGGGGGTGCAAGAGACCCAGTACTTC.

This clonotype was seen a few times. The chain carries TRBV20-1 and TRBJ2-5, with D perhaps given as TRBD1 or TRBD2 (6 bases each). CDR3 length: 17 amino acids. In germline, CDR1 is DFQATT, CDR2 SNEGSKA (reference sequence). V was trimmed by 0 bases and J by 5 bases, leaving 22 bases between them. CDR3 in DNA: TGCAGTGCTAGAGATTCCCTGGTCGGGGGCACTGGTGAGACCCAGTACTTC. It translates to CSARDSLVGGTGETQYF.

This clonotype was recorded only once. The chain recombines TRBV7-8 with TRBJ2-6, with TRBD2 matching 7 bases. After removal of 4 bases from V and 0 bases from J, the junction contained 6 bases not matched to a gene. The CDR3 is 17 amino acids. Germline values: CDR1 SGHVS, CDR2 FQNEAQ. For the CDR3, the DNA is TGTGCCAGCAGCTCCATTCGGACTAGCTCTGGGGCCAACGTCCTGACTTTC. This gives the protein CASSSIRTSSGANVLTF.

This clonotype was seen a few times. The chain carries TRBV19 and TRBJ1-6; 10 bases are a match to TRBD1. The V gene end was trimmed by 5 bases and the J gene end by 8 bases; junction bases not matched to a gene: 6. The CDR3 length is 15 residues. Germline V gene sequence: CDR1 LNHDA, CDR2 SQIVND (reference sequence). This CDR3 reads CASSYRTGGDSPLHF. In nucleotides, the CDR3 is TGTGCCAGTAGTTACCGGACAGGGGGGGATTCACCCCTCCACTTT.

The chain recombines TRBV19 with TRBJ1-5; D ambiguous. The CDR3 contains 15 residues. Looked up from germline, CDR1 is LNHDA and CDR2 is SQIVND (reference sequence). The germline V and J ends were trimmed by 3 bases and 0 bases, with 9 bases remaining between them. The DNA of the CDR3 is TGTGCCAGTAGTATTGAAGGGATTAGCAATCAGCCCCAGCATTTT. This sequence encodes CASSIEGISNQPQHF.

V and J are TRBV20-1 and TRBJ2-2; 11 bases fit TRBD2. Germline CDR1 reads DFQATT; CDR2 reads SNEGSKA (reference sequence). The CDR3 sequence is 16 residues long. With V trimmed by 0 bases and J by 5 bases, 5 bases remained unmatched. CDR3 sequence reads: CSARDVASGGTGELFF. CDR3 DNA: TGCAGTGCTAGAGATGTTGCTAGCGGGGGGACCGGGGAGCTGTTTTTT.

This clonotype was recorded a few times. The gene calls are TRBV11-2 and TRBJ2-5; D may be TRBD1 (6 bases). CDR1 is SGHAT and CDR2 is FQNNGV in the germline V gene. This CDR3 has 16 residues. V lost 5 bases and J lost 7, with 23 bases in between. The CDR3 is CASSTLGVGGRGTQYF. As DNA, the CDR3 is TGTGCCAGCAGCACACTTGGGGTAGGGGGTCGTGGGACCCAGTACTTC.

The V call is TRBV6-4, the J call TRBJ2-7; possibly TRBD2 for D (6 bases). Germline values: CDR1 MRHNA, CDR2 SNTAGT. The CDR3 totals 15 residues. The V and J ends lost 5 bases and 4 bases respectively, with 18 bases between them. CDR3 sequence (DNA): TGTGCCAGCAGTCCCTGTGATCGGGAGTCGTACGAGCAGTACTTC. Translated: CASSPCDRESYEQYF.

The J gene is TRBJ1-6, the V gene TRBV6-4; D gene ambiguous. The V end was cut by 2 bases, the J end by 4 bases, with 3 bases between. The germline gives CDR1 MRHNA, CDR2 SNTAGT. The CDR3 spans 13 residues. CDR3 loop: CASSDAYNSPLHF. Here the CDR3 DNA reads TGTGCCAGCAGTGACGCGTATAATTCACCCCTCCACTTT.

The chain joins TRBV5-4 to TRBJ2-7; 9 positions match TRBD1. V gave up 5 bases and J gave up 2 bases; unmatched junction bases: 8. The CDR3 spans 15 residues. CDR1 and CDR2 from the germline V gene are SGHNT and YYREEE (reference sequence). The CDR3 reads CASRSGQGSTYEQYF. The CDR3 DNA reads TGTGCCAGCAGATCGGGACAGGGATCCACCTACGAGCAGTACTTC.

The chain joins TRBV20-1 to TRBJ1-2, with 10 bases matching TRBD1. CDR1 and CDR2 (germline): DFQATT, SNEGSKA (reference sequence). With V trimmed by 5 bases and J by 5 bases, 11 bases remained unmatched. This CDR3 has 15 residues. This CDR3 reads CSASYPGQGRYGYTF. In nucleotides, the CDR3 is TGCAGTGCTTCATATCCGGGACAGGGGAGGTATGGCTACACCTTC.

V is TRBV6-5 and J is TRBJ2-1; either TRBD1 or TRBD2 may supply D (6 bases each). The CDR3 sequence is 16 residues long. Germline assignment: CDR1 MNHEY and CDR2 SVGAGI. V lost 0 bases and J lost 7, with 16 bases in between. This chain's CDR3 is CASSYSWGRRGNEQFF. For the CDR3, the DNA is TGTGCCAGCAGTTACTCTTGGGGGCGGAGGGGAAATGAGCAGTTCTTC.

Concerning this clonotype itself: No DNA is shown, since the ends of the CDR3 on it are uncertain; the CDR3 is the one TCRdb lists. This CDR3 is CASSRGTGGSYEQYFGPGTEAFF. The chain employs TRBV6-1 and TRBJ1-1; the table's D gene call, TRBD1, was not cross checked with the DNA. Ends included, the CDR3 has 23 residues. Germline CDR1 is MNHNS and CDR2 is SASEGT.

Worth noting for this clonotype: An end of the junction differs from the germline gene, which may be a read error. This chain joins TRBV15 and TRBJ1-5, with D possibly matching TRBD1 (5 bases). There are 15 residues in the CDR3. The V gene's germline CDR1 is LNHNV and CDR2 YYDKDF (reference sequence). Here the CDR3 DNA reads TGTGCCACCAACAGAGGGCAGGGAAGCAATCAGCCCCAGCATTTT. This gives the protein CATNRGQGSNQPQHF.

The chain links TRBV20-1 to TRBJ2-7; 9 bases fit TRBD2. From germline, CDR1 is DFQATT and CDR2 SNEGSKA (reference sequence). Trimming took 6 bases from V and 6 from J; bases not matched to a gene: 12. CDR3 length: 14 amino acids. The CDR3 loop is CSALLGSGGFEQYF. CDR3 nucleotides: TGCAGTGCCCTTCTGGGTAGCGGGGGCTTCGAGCAGTACTTC.